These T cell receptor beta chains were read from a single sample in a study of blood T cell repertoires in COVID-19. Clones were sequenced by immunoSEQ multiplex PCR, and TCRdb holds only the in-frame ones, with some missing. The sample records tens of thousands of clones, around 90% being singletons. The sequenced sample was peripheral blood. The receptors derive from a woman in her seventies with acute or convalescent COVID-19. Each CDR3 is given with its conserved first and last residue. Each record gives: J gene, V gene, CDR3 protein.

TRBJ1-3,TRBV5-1,CASSLSPQGTGNTIYF
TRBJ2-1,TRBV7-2,CASSLHSQNEQFF
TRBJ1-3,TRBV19,CASSIDGGHSSKWDRGSGNTIYF
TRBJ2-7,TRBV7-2,CASSFTQTSPIPRYEQYF
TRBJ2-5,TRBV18,CASSSTGHEETQYF
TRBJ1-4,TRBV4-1,CASNPAGRGEKLFF
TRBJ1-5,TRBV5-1,CASSLGSLDAGNDQPQHF
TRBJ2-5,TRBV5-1,CASSLGQRQETQYF
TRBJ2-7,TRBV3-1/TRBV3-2,CASSSRTSGRALLEQYF
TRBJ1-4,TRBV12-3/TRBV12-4,CASSTGTGLKLFF
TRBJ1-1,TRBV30,CAWGRGGPGTAFF
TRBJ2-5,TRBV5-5,CASSSQPKKETQYF
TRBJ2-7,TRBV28,CASSLLAGTGQYEQYF
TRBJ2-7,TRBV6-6,CASSYWGQDYEQYF
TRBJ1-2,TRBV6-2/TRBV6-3,CASSYGLGGRGYTF
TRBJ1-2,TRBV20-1,CSASQGGGAVGGYTF
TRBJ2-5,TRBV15,CATSRTLDRAETQYF
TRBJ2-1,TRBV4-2,CASSQDLPGTSRGNEQFF
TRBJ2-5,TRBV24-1,CATSDFDRGLETQYF
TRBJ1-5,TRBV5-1,CASSLVAGSNQPQHF
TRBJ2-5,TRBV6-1,CASSESTSGLAGRETQYF
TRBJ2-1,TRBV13,CASSLNYRGPYNEQFF
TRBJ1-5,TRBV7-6,CASSSYSNQPQHF
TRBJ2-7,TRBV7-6,CASSLASRGKGQISSYEQYF
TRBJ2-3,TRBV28,CASSTPGASTDTQYF
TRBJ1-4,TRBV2,CASRGGDRANEKLFF